Described below is a single T cell receptor (beta chain) sequence and its context. Its target is not known. The data stem from a study of shared clonotypes between healthy human individuals. Study findings and constraints: Naive subsets, compared against memory subsets, generally had larger estimated richness values. Genetic and exposure-history diversity was limited by the small donor number.

The germline V and J ends were trimmed by 7 bases and 6 bases, with 6 bases remaining between them. The CDR3 is made up of 11 amino acids. Germline V CDR1 and CDR2: SNHLY, FYNNEI. The genomic DNA of each subset was split evenly across several immunoSEQ plates. Sequencing was performed with immunoSEQ multiplex PCR; in TCRdb, only in-frame clones are kept and a portion is missing. The data hold some 2,500,000 clones, with 80% to 95% observed a single time. The specimen sequenced was naive CD4+ T cells from PBMCs. This sample's subset: CD45RA+ positively selected. This receptor was identified in a man younger than 35 in good health. Some clones in this sample may be carry-over from other donors' samples. The rearrangement links TRBV2 to TRBJ2-2, with D possibly being TRBD2 (5 bases). CDR3 protein: CASMRAGELFF. The DNA of the CDR3 is TGTGCCAGCATGAGGGCCGGGGAGCTGTTTTTT.